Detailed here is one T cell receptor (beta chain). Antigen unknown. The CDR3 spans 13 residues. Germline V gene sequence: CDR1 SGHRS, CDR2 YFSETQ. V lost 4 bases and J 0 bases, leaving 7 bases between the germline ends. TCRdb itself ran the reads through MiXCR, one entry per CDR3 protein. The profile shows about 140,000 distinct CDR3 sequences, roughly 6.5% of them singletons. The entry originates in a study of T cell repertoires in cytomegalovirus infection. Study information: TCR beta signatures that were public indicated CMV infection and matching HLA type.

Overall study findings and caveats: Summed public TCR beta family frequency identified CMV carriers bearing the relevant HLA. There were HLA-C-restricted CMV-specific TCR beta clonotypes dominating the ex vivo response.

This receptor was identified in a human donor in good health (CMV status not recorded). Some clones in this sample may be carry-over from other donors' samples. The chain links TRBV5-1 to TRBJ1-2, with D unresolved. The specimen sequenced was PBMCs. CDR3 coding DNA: TGCGCCAGCAGCCCACAGTCTAACTATGGCTACACCTTC. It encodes CASSPQSNYGYTF. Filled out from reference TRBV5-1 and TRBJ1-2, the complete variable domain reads KAGVTQTPRYLIKTRGQQVTLSCSPISGHRSVSWYQQTPGQGLQFLFEYFSETQRNKGNFPGRFSGRQFSNSRSEMNVSTLELGDSALYLCASSPQSNYGYTFGSGTRLTVV.